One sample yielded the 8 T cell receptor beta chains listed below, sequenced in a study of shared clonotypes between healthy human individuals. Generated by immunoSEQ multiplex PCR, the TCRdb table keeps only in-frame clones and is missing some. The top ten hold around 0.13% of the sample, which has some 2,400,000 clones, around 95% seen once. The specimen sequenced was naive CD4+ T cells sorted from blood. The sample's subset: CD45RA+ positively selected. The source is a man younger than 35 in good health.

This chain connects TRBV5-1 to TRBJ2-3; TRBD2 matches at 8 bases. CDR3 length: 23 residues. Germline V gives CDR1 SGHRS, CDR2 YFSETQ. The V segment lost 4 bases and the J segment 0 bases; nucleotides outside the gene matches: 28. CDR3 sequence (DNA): TGCGCCAGCAGCCCGAGCCGGACATCAAGAGCGGGGGAGAGCGATCCCAGCACAGATACGCAGTATTTT. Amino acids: CASSPSRTSRAGESDPSTDTQYF.

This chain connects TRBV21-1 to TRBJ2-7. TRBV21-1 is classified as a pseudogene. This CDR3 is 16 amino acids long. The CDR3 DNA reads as TGTGCCAGCAGCAATGGGGGGCCCCTCTACCTCTACGAGCAGTACTTC. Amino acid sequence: CASSNGGPLYLYEQYF.

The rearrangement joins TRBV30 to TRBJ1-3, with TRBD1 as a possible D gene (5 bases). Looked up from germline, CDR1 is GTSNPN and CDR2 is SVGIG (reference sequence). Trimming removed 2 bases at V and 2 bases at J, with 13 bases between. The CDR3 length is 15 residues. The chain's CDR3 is CAWSHQGTPGNTIYF. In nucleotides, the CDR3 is TGTGCCTGGAGTCACCAGGGTACCCCTGGAAACACCATATATTTT.

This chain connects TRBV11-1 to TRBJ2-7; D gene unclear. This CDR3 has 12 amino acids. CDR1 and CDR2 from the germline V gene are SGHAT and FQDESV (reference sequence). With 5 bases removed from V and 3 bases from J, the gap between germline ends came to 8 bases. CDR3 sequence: CASSPLGYEQYF. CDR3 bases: TGTGCCAGCAGCCCCCTCGGCTACGAGCAGTACTTC. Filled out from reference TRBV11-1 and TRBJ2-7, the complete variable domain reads EAEVAQSPRYKITEKSQAVAFWCDPISGHATLYWYRQILGQGPELLVQFQDESVVDDSQLPKDRFSAERLKGVDSTLKIQPAELGDSAMYLCASSPLGYEQYFGPGTRLTVT.

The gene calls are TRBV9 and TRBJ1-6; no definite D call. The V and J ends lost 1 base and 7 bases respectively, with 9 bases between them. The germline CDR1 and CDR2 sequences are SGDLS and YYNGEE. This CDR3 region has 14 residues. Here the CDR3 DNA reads TGTGCCAGCAGCGTAATGGCCGCGAATTCACCCCTCCACTTT. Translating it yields CASSVMAANSPLHF.

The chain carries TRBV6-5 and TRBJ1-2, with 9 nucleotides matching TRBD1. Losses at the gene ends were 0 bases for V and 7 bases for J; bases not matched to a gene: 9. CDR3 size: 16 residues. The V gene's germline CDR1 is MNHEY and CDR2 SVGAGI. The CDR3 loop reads CASSYSGTGPSGGYTF. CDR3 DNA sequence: TGTGCCAGCAGTTACTCTGGGACAGGGCCGAGTGGTGGCTACACCTTC.

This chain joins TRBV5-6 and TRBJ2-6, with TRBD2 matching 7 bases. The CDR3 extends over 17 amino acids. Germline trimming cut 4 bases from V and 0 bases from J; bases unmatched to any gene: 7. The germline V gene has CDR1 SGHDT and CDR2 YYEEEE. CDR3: CASSMGRTSSGANVLTF. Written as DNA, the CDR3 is TGTGCCAGCAGCATGGGACGGACTAGCTCTGGGGCCAACGTCCTGACTTTC. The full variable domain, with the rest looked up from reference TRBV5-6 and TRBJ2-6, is DAGVTQSPTHLIKTRGQQVTLRCSPKSGHDTVSWYQQALGQGPQFIFQYYEEEERQRGNFPDRFSGHQFPNYSSELNVNALLLGDSALYLCASSMGRTSSGANVLTFGAGSRLTVL.

The CDR3, as DNA: TGTGCCATCAAAAACAGTGAAAATAGCAATCAGCCCCAGCATTTT. Translating it yields CAIKNSENSNQPQHF. This chain joins TRBV10-3 and TRBJ1-5; D remains ambiguous. Germline CDR1 is ENHRY and CDR2 is SYGVKD. There are 15 residues in the CDR3. V was shortened by 7 bases and J by 0 bases, with 13 bases between the two germline ends.